This paragraph covers one T cell receptor beta chain sequence. The sample belongs to a study of blood T cell repertoires in COVID-19. On the study more broadly: T cells, B-cell-depleted T cells, or PBMCs provided the cDNA or gDNA that served as material.

Germline CDR1 and CDR2: LGHNA and YSLEER. J was trimmed by 3 bases and V by 3 bases; bases with no gene match: 10. The CDR3 runs to 17 residues. Under the authors' procedure: Researchers report that nucleated cell counts were estimated from reference gene primer amplification. The protocol was immunoSEQ multiplex PCR, while the TCRdb copy is restricted to in-frame clones and leaves out a portion. Clonal size and the V and J genes are those of that table, whereas D and trimming came from the DNA. The sample lists approximately 110,000 clones, 85% seen once, with about 13% in the top ten. The specimen was peripheral blood. V is TRBV4-3 and J is TRBJ1-4; 7 positions agree with TRBD1. The receptor comes from a human donor in a cohort sampled during active COVID-19. The CDR3 reads CASSQSTSGTANEKLFF. The CDR3 DNA follows: TGCGCCAGCAGCCAGAGCACCTCCGGGACAGCTAATGAAAAACTGTTTTTT.